The rows below give T cell receptor beta chains drawn from one sample of a study of regulatory dendritic cells for organ transplantation. Measured with immunoSEQ multiplex PCR; TCRdb has only the in-frame clones, and not every one. The sample has 30,000 to 40,000 clones; 80% to 95% are singletons. Sequencing was carried out using naive CD8+ T cells from blood. Every receptor here comes from a human donor in good health. The conserved cysteine and the conserved F or W are not part of the CDR3 here. D genes are given only for firm matches. Clone sizes are given selectively: once, few, many, or a class where the clone is expanded.

D gene,clone size,J gene,V gene,CDR3 protein
NA,NA,TRBJ2-5,TRBV5-5,ASSQPGRLQETQY
NA,NA,TRBJ1-5,TRBV7-9,ASGPAGIGTQH
NA,NA,TRBJ1-5,TRBV6-6,ASSAERTVNQPQH
TRBD1,NA,TRBJ2-7,TRBV2,ASSPDRVSSYEQY
NA,NA,TRBJ2-7,TRBV2,AILRSSYEQY
NA,NA,TRBJ1-2,TRBV9,ASSPYPGPNYGYT
NA,NA,TRBJ2-7,TRBV7-9,ASSTGGDEQY
TRBD2,NA,TRBJ2-5,TRBV7-2,ASSFRVGTSGQETQY
NA,few,TRBJ2-7,TRBV19,ASSSTGTPSYEQY
NA,few,TRBJ1-1,TRBV28,ASSFERYTEAF
NA,NA,TRBJ1-4,TRBV27,ASSTAGTWDEKLF
NA,NA,TRBJ2-5,TRBV28,ASTPGNSFETQY
NA,NA,TRBJ2-7,TRBV6-6,ASSYSEGQSEQY
TRBD1,NA,TRBJ1-1,TRBV29-1,SVEEIDREKPEAF
NA,NA,TRBJ2-1,TRBV6-5,ASSRTVYSYNEQF
TRBD2,NA,TRBJ2-3,TRBV9,ASSVEASGSTDTQY
NA,NA,TRBJ2-3,TRBV9,ASSVSGWHGTDTQY
NA,NA,TRBJ1-2,TRBV4-2,ASSDLDPSNYGYT
NA,NA,TRBJ1-2,TRBV6-6,ASSYSRDDLYT
NA,NA,TRBJ1-1,TRBV19,ASSATYNTEAF
TRBD1,NA,TRBJ2-7,TRBV11-3,ASADSAGTGAYEQY
TRBD2,NA,TRBJ2-1,TRBV25-1,ASSDGLGTYNEQF
TRBD1,NA,TRBJ1-5,TRBV7-9,ASSEDRGQPQH
NA,NA,TRBJ2-3,TRBV4-3,ASSDYREGPDTQY
NA,NA,TRBJ1-2,TRBV7-9,ASSLAGYYGYT
NA,NA,TRBJ2-2,TRBV4-1,ASSRQGGAGTGELF
TRBD1,NA,TRBJ2-1,TRBV27,ASSSTGKRDEQF
TRBD1,NA,TRBJ1-1,TRBV7-9,ASSPTGGNTEAF
NA,NA,TRBJ2-3,TRBV19,ASSIWGRDTQY
TRBD1,NA,TRBJ1-1,TRBV27,ASSFNYNEPRDRGSGAEAF
NA,NA,TRBJ2-1,TRBV7-2,ASSGTSSYNEQF
NA,NA,TRBJ1-3,TRBV19,ASSITGYSGNTIY
TRBD1,NA,TRBJ2-3,TRBV9,ASSPTGGHTYTQY
TRBD2,NA,TRBJ2-7,TRBV27,ASSLVLAGGPSY
NA,NA,TRBJ1-1,TRBV7-9,ASSPWGNFYEAF
NA,NA,TRBJ2-2,TRBV5-6,ASSWTQTGNTGELF
NA,NA,TRBJ2-2,TRBV9,ASSVGHTNTGELF
NA,NA,TRBJ2-7,TRBV6-5,ASSYRGERYEQY
NA,NA,TRBJ1-1,TRBV11-2,ASRGHPDLSTEAF
TRBD1,once,TRBJ2-7,TRBV27,ASSLLRGPRGTSAEQY
NA,NA,TRBJ2-7,TRBV9,ASSETSSYEQY
TRBD1,NA,TRBJ2-3,TRBV9,ASSVQGEHTQY
TRBD1,NA,TRBJ1-2,TRBV13,ASSLGLGTGTRYYGYT
NA,NA,TRBJ1-1,TRBV25-1,ASRREGPLNTEAF
TRBD2,NA,TRBJ2-1,TRBV19,ASSIFGLAGVLNEQF
TRBD2,once,TRBJ2-7,TRBV9,ASSLGTSGVYEQY
NA,NA,TRBJ2-7,TRBV25-1,ASSELGGEQY
NA,NA,TRBJ2-7,TRBV5-4,ASSFWTKGAYEQY
NA,once,TRBJ1-6,TRBV7-9,ASSLRNVGPSDSTPLH
TRBD2,NA,TRBJ2-3,TRBV4-1,ASSWASGSSDTQY
TRBD2,once,TRBJ2-3,TRBV7-6,ASRPLAVSTDTQY
TRBD2,NA,NA,TRBV13,ASSFSGRQYEQY
NA,NA,TRBJ1-5,TRBV28,ASSSGQSWPGNQPQH
NA,NA,TRBJ1-5,TRBV19,ASSIDQVKGNQPQH
TRBD1,NA,TRBJ1-5,TRBV7-2,ASSLDDRGTQPQH
NA,few,TRBJ1-5,TRBV4-1,ASSQESRVDQPQH
NA,NA,TRBJ1-1,TRBV7-2,ASSLTRRGMNTEAF
TRBD2,NA,TRBJ2-3,TRBV29-1,SVEDRRTSGTSTDTQY
TRBD1,NA,TRBJ1-1,TRBV2,ASSDETGLILNTEAF